Included here is one T cell receptor (beta chain) sequence, with context. Its matching antigen is unknown. The sample carries other DNA sequences with the same CDR3. The sample is drawn from a study of cytomegalovirus exposure and HLA in healthy donors. Notes on the study in general: Using the classifier, cytomegalovirus status was reportedly diagnosed with high specificity and sensitivity. TCR sequences were mostly rare, though some public TCRs occurred in many donors.

PCR was performed using 60 Vbeta and 13 Jbeta primers. Produced via immunoSEQ multiplex PCR; TCRdb's table is partial and in-frame only. Found here are 150,000 to 180,000 clones, about 80% of them singletons; the top ten hold 9.5% to 15%. Sequenced sample: PBMCs. This TCR was recovered from a young man in good health and CMV-seropositive.

CDR3 nucleotides: TGTGCCAGCTCACCCCGTCAAGGAGATGAAAAACTGTTTTTT. Translating gives CASSPRQGDEKLFF. This chain links TRBV18 with TRBJ1-4; D gene unclear. The V end was cut by 3 bases, the J end by 6 bases, with 11 bases between. CDR1 and CDR2 (germline): KGHSH, LQKENI. This CDR3 comprises 14 residues. The variable domain in full, with the rest retrieved from reference TRBV18 and TRBJ1-4, is NAGVMQNPRHLVRRRGQEARLRCSPMKGHSHVYWYRQLPEEGLKFMVYLQKENIIDESGMPKERFSAEFPKEGPSILRIQQVVRGDSAAYFCASSPRQGDEKLFFGSGTQLSVL.